Listed below are T cell receptor beta chains from one sample, sequenced in a study of shared clonotypes between healthy human individuals. Sequencing was performed with immunoSEQ multiplex PCR; in TCRdb, only in-frame clones are kept and a portion is missing. The repertoire holds around 2,000,000 clones, just over 90% seen once, with roughly 1.7% in the top ten. The sequenced material came from naive CD8+ T cells from PBMCs. These TCRs come from a man aged 18 to 29 in good health. Some clones in this sample may be carry-over from other donors' samples. CDR3s include the opening cysteine and the closing phenylalanine or tryptophan. Fields, in order: CDR3 DNA, CDR3 protein, V gene, J gene, clone size, D gene. D genes are given only for firm matches. Size tells how often a clone was seen (once, few, many) or the class of an expanded clone, and some rows leave it out.

CDR3 DNA: TGCAGCGTTGAATACCGCGCCTATGGCTACACCTTC
CDR3 protein: CSVEYRAYGYTF
V gene: TRBV29-1
J gene: TRBJ1-2
clone size: .
D gene: .

CDR3 DNA: TGTGCCAGCAGCGTAGCTAGCGGGAGTGTCTACGAGCAGTACTTC
CDR3 protein: CASSVASGSVYEQYF
V gene: TRBV9
J gene: TRBJ2-7
clone size: .
D gene: TRBD2

CDR3 DNA: TGCGCCAGCAGCCACCCGATGGCCGGGGGCAAAAACATTCAGTACTTC
CDR3 protein: CASSHPMAGGKNIQYF
V gene: TRBV4-1
J gene: TRBJ2-4
clone size: .
D gene: .

CDR3 DNA: TGTGCCAGCAGCTTAACCAGGGCCCCAGGGCCCCAGCATTTT
CDR3 protein: CASSLTRAPGPQHF
V gene: TRBV7-8
J gene: TRBJ1-5
clone size: .
D gene: .

CDR3 DNA: TGTGCCAGCTCACCACCGGAACTAGCGGGAGTCTTTCATGAGCAGTTCTTC
CDR3 protein: CASSPPELAGVFHEQFF
V gene: TRBV18
J gene: TRBJ2-1
clone size: .
D gene: TRBD2

CDR3 DNA: TGTGCCACCAGCAGCAGGGGTTCCTACAATGAGCAGTTCTTC
CDR3 protein: CATSSRGSYNEQFF
V gene: TRBV15
J gene: TRBJ2-1
clone size: .
D gene: .

CDR3 DNA: TGTGCCAGCAGTGAAGGTCTAACCAGTTCCTACGAGCAGTACTTC
CDR3 protein: CASSEGLTSSYEQYF
V gene: TRBV2
J gene: TRBJ2-7
clone size: .
D gene: .

CDR3 DNA: TGTGCCAGCAGTCGGGCAGGGACTAACTATGGCTACACCTTC
CDR3 protein: CASSRAGTNYGYTF
V gene: TRBV27
J gene: TRBJ1-2
clone size: .
D gene: .

CDR3 DNA: TGCGCCAGCATTGAACAGGGAGAAAACATTCAGTACTTC
CDR3 protein: CASIEQGENIQYF
V gene: TRBV10-1
J gene: TRBJ2-4
clone size: .
D gene: .

CDR3 DNA: TGCGCCAGCTTTAGGTACGGGGACACAGATACGCAGTATTTT
CDR3 protein: CASFRYGDTDTQYF
V gene: TRBV5-1
J gene: TRBJ2-3
clone size: .
D gene: .

CDR3 DNA: TGTGCCGGACGGCCCTTGTTGGACACTGAAGCTTTCTTT
CDR3 protein: CAGRPLLDTEAFF
V gene: TRBV28
J gene: TRBJ1-1
clone size: once
D gene: .

CDR3 DNA: TGTGCCAGCAGTCCCCGGGGACAGGGCGGTCCTGAAGCTTTCTTT
CDR3 protein: CASSPRGQGGPEAFF
V gene: TRBV27
J gene: TRBJ1-1
clone size: .
D gene: TRBD1

CDR3 DNA: TGTGCTAGCCAGCTACAGGGGATCGAGACCCAGTACTTC
CDR3 protein: CASQLQGIETQYF
V gene: TRBV12-5
J gene: TRBJ2-5
clone size: .
D gene: TRBD1

CDR3 DNA: TGTGCCAGTAGCCTTGATCTTAGCGGGAGTTACAATGAGCAGTTCTTC
CDR3 protein: CASSLDLSGSYNEQFF
V gene: TRBV19
J gene: TRBJ2-1
clone size: .
D gene: TRBD2

CDR3 DNA: TGTGCCAGCAGCTGGGGGACTAGCGGTTACGAGCAGTACTTC
CDR3 protein: CASSWGTSGYEQYF
V gene: TRBV5-6
J gene: TRBJ2-7
clone size: .
D gene: TRBD2

CDR3 DNA: TGTGCCAGCGCGGGGGGTTCCAACACTGAAGCTTTCTTT
CDR3 protein: CASAGGSNTEAFF
V gene: TRBV6-1
J gene: TRBJ1-1
clone size: once
D gene: .

CDR3 DNA: TGTGCCAGCAGCACGCCGGGACACACACCGACCTACGAGCAGTACTTC
CDR3 protein: CASSTPGHTPTYEQYF
V gene: TRBV2
J gene: TRBJ2-7
clone size: .
D gene: .

CDR3 DNA: TGCAGCGTTGTCTTAGCGGGAGTGAACACCGGGGAGCTGTTTTTT
CDR3 protein: CSVVLAGVNTGELFF
V gene: TRBV29-1
J gene: TRBJ2-2
clone size: .
D gene: TRBD2

CDR3 DNA: TGTGCCAGCAGCGGACTGGGCCCGGCCGGGGAGCTGTTTTTT
CDR3 protein: CASSGLGPAGELFF
V gene: TRBV27
J gene: TRBJ2-2
clone size: .
D gene: .

CDR3 DNA: TGTGCCAGCAGCGAAACTAGCGGGCCCTACAATGAGCAGTTCTTC
CDR3 protein: CASSETSGPYNEQFF
V gene: TRBV7-9
J gene: TRBJ2-1
clone size: .
D gene: TRBD2

CDR3 DNA: TGTGCCAGCAGTTTACTACCTGGGGGAGTGGGGCTCCTCACCGGGGAGCTGTTTTTT
CDR3 protein: CASSLLPGGVGLLTGELFF
V gene: TRBV27
J gene: TRBJ2-2
clone size: .
D gene: .

CDR3 DNA: TGTGCCAGCAGTTTATCGGGGGTGGGTAACTATGGCTACACCTTC
CDR3 protein: CASSLSGVGNYGYTF
V gene: TRBV27
J gene: TRBJ1-2
clone size: .
D gene: .

CDR3 DNA: TGCGCCAGCAGCCAAAGGACCCCCGCAGTCTACGAGCAGTACTTC
CDR3 protein: CASSQRTPAVYEQYF
V gene: TRBV4-1
J gene: TRBJ2-7
clone size: .
D gene: .

CDR3 DNA: TGTGCCAGCAGTTCCCGGACGCCAGAGAGCATTCAGTACTTC
CDR3 protein: CASSSRTPESIQYF
V gene: TRBV28
J gene: TRBJ2-4
clone size: .
D gene: .

CDR3 DNA: TGTGCCAGCAGTCCGGGAGCGACGAACACCGGGGAGCTGTTTTTT
CDR3 protein: CASSPGATNTGELFF
V gene: TRBV28
J gene: TRBJ2-2
clone size: .
D gene: .

CDR3 DNA: TGCGCCAGCAGCTTGGTCAGCTACAATGAGCAGTTCTTC
CDR3 protein: CASSLVSYNEQFF
V gene: TRBV5-1
J gene: TRBJ2-1
clone size: .
D gene: .

CDR3 DNA: TGTGCCAGCAGCTTAGGGCTCGGAAAATACGAGCAGTACTTC
CDR3 protein: CASSLGLGKYEQYF
V gene: TRBV7-8
J gene: TRBJ2-7
clone size: .
D gene: .

CDR3 DNA: TGTGCCAGCAGCTTAGCCATCGGTAACGCAGGGGTCGAGCAGTACTTC
CDR3 protein: CASSLAIGNAGVEQYF
V gene: TRBV7-8
J gene: TRBJ2-7
clone size: .
D gene: .

CDR3 DNA: TGCGCCAGCAGCCAAGGGTGGGGCCAGGGGGTCGACGAGCAGTACTTC
CDR3 protein: CASSQGWGQGVDEQYF
V gene: TRBV4-1
J gene: TRBJ2-7
clone size: .
D gene: TRBD1

CDR3 DNA: TGTGCCAGCAGTTTACGGGTATCTAACTATGGCTACACCTTC
CDR3 protein: CASSLRVSNYGYTF
V gene: TRBV27
J gene: TRBJ1-2
clone size: .
D gene: .

CDR3 DNA: TGTGCCAGCAGGCTCCCCGGGGGGGGCGGGTACGAGCAGTACTTC
CDR3 protein: CASRLPGGGGYEQYF
V gene: TRBV9
J gene: TRBJ2-7
clone size: .
D gene: TRBD2

CDR3 DNA: TGTGCCAGCAGCGTAGGGGGGGTGCCCAACAATGAGCAGTTCTTC
CDR3 protein: CASSVGGVPNNEQFF
V gene: TRBV9
J gene: TRBJ2-1
clone size: once
D gene: .

CDR3 DNA: TGTGCCAGCAGCTTAGCCGGGACAGGGCGAGAGACCCAGTACTTC
CDR3 protein: CASSLAGTGRETQYF
V gene: TRBV7-9
J gene: TRBJ2-5
clone size: .
D gene: TRBD1

CDR3 DNA: TGTGCCAGCAGCCTTGAACCTATGGATACGCAGTATTTT
CDR3 protein: CASSLEPMDTQYF
V gene: TRBV7-9
J gene: TRBJ2-3
clone size: .
D gene: .

CDR3 DNA: TGTGCCAGCAGTTTCTCAGGGGGCTTGTTTTACGAGCAGTACTTC
CDR3 protein: CASSFSGGLFYEQYF
V gene: TRBV27
J gene: TRBJ2-7
clone size: .
D gene: TRBD1

CDR3 DNA: TGTGCCAGCAGTTACGGGGCGCTTACTGAAGCTTTCTTT
CDR3 protein: CASSYGALTEAFF
V gene: TRBV5-6
J gene: TRBJ1-1
clone size: .
D gene: .

CDR3 DNA: TGTGCCAGCAGCCCACAGGGGCTCCCCTCCTACGAGCAGTACTTC
CDR3 protein: CASSPQGLPSYEQYF
V gene: TRBV7-9
J gene: TRBJ2-7
clone size: .
D gene: TRBD1

CDR3 DNA: TGTGCCAGTAGTATATGGACAGGGGCCGCCTACGAGCAGTACTTC
CDR3 protein: CASSIWTGAAYEQYF
V gene: TRBV19
J gene: TRBJ2-7
clone size: .
D gene: TRBD1

CDR3 DNA: TGTGCCAGCAGTTCGGCACTAGCGGGAAACGCAGATACGCAGTATTTT
CDR3 protein: CASSSALAGNADTQYF
V gene: TRBV28
J gene: TRBJ2-3
clone size: once
D gene: TRBD2

CDR3 DNA: TGTGCCAGTAGTATCCGGGGACAGTTGGACACTGAAGCTTTCTTT
CDR3 protein: CASSIRGQLDTEAFF
V gene: TRBV19
J gene: TRBJ1-1
clone size: .
D gene: TRBD1

CDR3 DNA: TGTGCCAGCAGTGGCACAGGGACTTACTACGAGCAGTACTTC
CDR3 protein: CASSGTGTYYEQYF
V gene: TRBV28
J gene: TRBJ2-7
clone size: .
D gene: .

CDR3 DNA: TGTGCCAGCAGCTTGGAACAGGGGGCGATCCCCGGGAGTGAGCAGTTCTTC
CDR3 protein: CASSLEQGAIPGSEQFF
V gene: TRBV5-4
J gene: TRBJ2-1
clone size: .
D gene: TRBD1

CDR3 DNA: TGCAGCGTTGACGGGGTTAGCTCCTACAATGAGCAGTTCTTC
CDR3 protein: CSVDGVSSYNEQFF
V gene: TRBV29-1
J gene: TRBJ2-1
clone size: .
D gene: .

CDR3 DNA: TGTGCCAGTAACACCCCGGGCCAGGGATGGTTGAACACTGAAGCTTTCTTT
CDR3 protein: CASNTPGQGWLNTEAFF
V gene: TRBV19
J gene: TRBJ1-1
clone size: .
D gene: .

CDR3 DNA: TGTGCCAGCAGTTTCGGCTCCTACAATGAGCAGTTCTTC
CDR3 protein: CASSFGSYNEQFF
V gene: TRBV27
J gene: TRBJ2-1
clone size: .
D gene: .

CDR3 DNA: TGTGCCAGCACCTTAGGGGGACTAACAAAGGGAAACACCATATATTTT
CDR3 protein: CASTLGGLTKGNTIYF
V gene: TRBV7-9
J gene: TRBJ1-3
clone size: .
D gene: .

CDR3 DNA: TGTGCCACCAGCAGAGATTTTCTGACAGGGGATATGGGAAGGGAGACCCAGTACTTC
CDR3 protein: CATSRDFLTGDMGRETQYF
V gene: TRBV15
J gene: TRBJ2-5
clone size: .
D gene: TRBD1

CDR3 DNA: TGTGCCAGCAGTTTTGGGGGGGCTAATCAGCCCCAGCATTTT
CDR3 protein: CASSFGGANQPQHF
V gene: TRBV27
J gene: TRBJ1-5
clone size: .
D gene: .

CDR3 DNA: TGTGCCAGCAGGGACAGGGGCTATCAGCCCCAGCATTTT
CDR3 protein: CASRDRGYQPQHF
V gene: TRBV2
J gene: TRBJ1-5
clone size: few
D gene: TRBD1

CDR3 DNA: TGTGCCAGCAGTTTCCGGGAGCGGTCCGGGGAGCTGTTTTTT
CDR3 protein: CASSFRERSGELFF
V gene: TRBV27
J gene: TRBJ2-2
clone size: .
D gene: .

CDR3 DNA: TGTGCCAGCAGCCCGCAAGGTGCGAATGAGCAGTTCTTC
CDR3 protein: CASSPQGANEQFF
V gene: TRBV7-9
J gene: TRBJ2-1
clone size: .
D gene: .

CDR3 DNA: TGTGCCAGTAGTCCCGGACACGGTAGCTCCTACGAGCAGTACTTC
CDR3 protein: CASSPGHGSSYEQYF
V gene: TRBV19
J gene: TRBJ2-7
clone size: once
D gene: .

CDR3 DNA: TGTGCCAGCAGCTTAGTTTCAACTAATGAAAAACTGTTTTTT
CDR3 protein: CASSLVSTNEKLFF
V gene: TRBV7-9
J gene: TRBJ1-4
clone size: .
D gene: .

CDR3 DNA: TGTGCCAGCAGCTCGAGGGAGCGGGAGATGTGGGCTAGTGAGCAGTTCTTC
CDR3 protein: CASSSREREMWASEQFF
V gene: TRBV14
J gene: TRBJ2-1
clone size: .
D gene: TRBD2

CDR3 DNA: TGTGCCTGGAGTGTACCGTCCCTCCAAGAGACCCAGTACTTC
CDR3 protein: CAWSVPSLQETQYF
V gene: TRBV30
J gene: TRBJ2-5
clone size: .
D gene: .